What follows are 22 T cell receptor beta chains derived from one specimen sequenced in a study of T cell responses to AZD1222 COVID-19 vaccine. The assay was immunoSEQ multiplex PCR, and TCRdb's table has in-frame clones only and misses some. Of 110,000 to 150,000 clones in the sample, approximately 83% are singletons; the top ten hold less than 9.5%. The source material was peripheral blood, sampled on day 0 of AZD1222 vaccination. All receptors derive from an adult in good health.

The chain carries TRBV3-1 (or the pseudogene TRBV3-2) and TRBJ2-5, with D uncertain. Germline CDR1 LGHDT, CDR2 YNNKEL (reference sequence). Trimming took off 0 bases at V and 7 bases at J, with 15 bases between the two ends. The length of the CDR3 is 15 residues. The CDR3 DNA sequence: TGTGCCAGCAGCCAAGATGCTAAGGGCTACGCGACCCAGTACTTC. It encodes CASSQDAKGYATQYF.

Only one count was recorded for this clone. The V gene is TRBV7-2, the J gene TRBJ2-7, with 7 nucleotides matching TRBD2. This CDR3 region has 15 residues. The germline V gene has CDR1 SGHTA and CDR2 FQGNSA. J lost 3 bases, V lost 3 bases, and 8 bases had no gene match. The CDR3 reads CASSFRGTTDYEQYF. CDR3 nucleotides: TGTGCCAGCAGCTTTAGAGGGACTACCGACTACGAGCAGTACTTC.

CDR3 bases: TGTGCCAGCCCAGGGGCAGGAGCTGATAACTATGGCTACACCTTC. This codes for CASPGAGADNYGYTF. The V call is TRBV19, the J call TRBJ1-2; D might be TRBD1 (6 bases). Trimming removed 9 bases from V and 1 base from J, with 18 bases in between. In germline, CDR1 is LNHDA, CDR2 SQIVND (reference sequence). The CDR3 is 15 residues long.

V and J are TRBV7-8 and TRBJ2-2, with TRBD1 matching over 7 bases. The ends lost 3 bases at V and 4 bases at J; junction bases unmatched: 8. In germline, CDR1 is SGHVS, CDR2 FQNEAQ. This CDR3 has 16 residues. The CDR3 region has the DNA TGTGCCAGCAGCTTTAAGGCCACAGGGGTCACCGGGGAGCTGTTTTTT. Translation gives CASSFKATGVTGELFF. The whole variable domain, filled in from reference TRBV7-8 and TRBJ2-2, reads GAGVSQSPRYKVAKRGQDVALRCDPISGHVSLFWYQQALGQGPEFLTYFQNEAQLDKSGLPSDRFFAERPEGSVSTLKIQRTQQEDSAVYLCASSFKATGVTGELFFGEGSRLTVL.

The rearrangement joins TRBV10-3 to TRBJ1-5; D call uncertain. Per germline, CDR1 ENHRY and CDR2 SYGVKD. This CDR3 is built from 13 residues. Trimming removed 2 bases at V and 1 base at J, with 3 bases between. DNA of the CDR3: TGTGCCATCAGTGAGATGAGCAATCAGCCCCAGCATTTT. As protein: CAISEMSNQPQHF.

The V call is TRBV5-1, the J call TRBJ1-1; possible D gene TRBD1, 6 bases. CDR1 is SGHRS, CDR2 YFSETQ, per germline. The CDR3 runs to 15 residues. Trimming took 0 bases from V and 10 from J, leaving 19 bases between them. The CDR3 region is CASSLAGFGEDRAFF. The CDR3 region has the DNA TGCGCCAGCAGCTTGGCGGGTTTTGGTGAGGACAGAGCTTTCTTT.

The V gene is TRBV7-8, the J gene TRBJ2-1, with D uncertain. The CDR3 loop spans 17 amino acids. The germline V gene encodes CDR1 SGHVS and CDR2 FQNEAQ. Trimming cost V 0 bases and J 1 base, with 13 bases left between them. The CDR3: CASSLAWTGLSYNEQFF. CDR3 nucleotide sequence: TGTGCCAGCAGCTTAGCTTGGACGGGTCTTTCCTACAATGAGCAGTTCTTC. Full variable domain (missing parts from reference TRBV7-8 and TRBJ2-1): GAGVSQSPRYKVAKRGQDVALRCDPISGHVSLFWYQQALGQGPEFLTYFQNEAQLDKSGLPSDRFFAERPEGSVSTLKIQRTQQEDSAVYLCASSLAWTGLSYNEQFFGPGTRLTVL.

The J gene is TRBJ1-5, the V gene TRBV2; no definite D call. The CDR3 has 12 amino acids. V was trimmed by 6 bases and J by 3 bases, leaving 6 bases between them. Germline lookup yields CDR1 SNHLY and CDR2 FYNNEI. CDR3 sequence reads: CASRFSNQPQHF. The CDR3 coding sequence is TGTGCCAGCAGGTTTTCCAATCAGCCCCAGCATTTT.

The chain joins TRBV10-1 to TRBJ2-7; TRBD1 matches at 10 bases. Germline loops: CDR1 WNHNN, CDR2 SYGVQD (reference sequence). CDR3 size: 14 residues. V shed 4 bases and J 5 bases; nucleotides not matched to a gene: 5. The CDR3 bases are TGCGCCAGCAGTGGGACAGGGGGATTCGACGAGCAGTACTTC. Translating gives CASSGTGGFDEQYF.

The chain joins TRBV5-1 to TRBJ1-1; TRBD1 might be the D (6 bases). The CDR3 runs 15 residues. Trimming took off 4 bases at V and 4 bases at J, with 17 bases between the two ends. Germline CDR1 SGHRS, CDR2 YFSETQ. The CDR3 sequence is CASSPRGGPSTEAFF. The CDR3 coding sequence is TGCGCCAGCAGCCCCCGGGGGGGGCCGAGCACTGAAGCTTTCTTT.

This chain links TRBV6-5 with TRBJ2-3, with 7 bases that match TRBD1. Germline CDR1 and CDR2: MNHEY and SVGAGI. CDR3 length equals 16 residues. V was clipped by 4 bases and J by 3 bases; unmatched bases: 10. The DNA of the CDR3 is TGTGCCAGCAGTTCGCGACAGGGAGTTTGGACAGATACGCAGTATTTT. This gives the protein CASSSRQGVWTDTQYF.

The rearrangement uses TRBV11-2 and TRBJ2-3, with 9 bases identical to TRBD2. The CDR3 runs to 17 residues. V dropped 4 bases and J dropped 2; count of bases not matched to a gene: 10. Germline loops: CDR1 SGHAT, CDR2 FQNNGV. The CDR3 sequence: CASSSTLAGKATDTQYF. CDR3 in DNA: TGTGCCAGCAGCTCCACCCTAGCGGGAAAGGCCACAGATACGCAGTATTTT.

The CDR3 region is CASSGDATYNEQFF. The CDR3 bases are TGTGCTAGTTCGGGGGACGCAACCTACAATGAGCAGTTCTTC. The chain uses TRBV12-5 and TRBJ2-1; D possibly corresponds to TRBD2 (6 bases). The germline V gene encodes CDR1 LGHNT and CDR2 FRNRAP. The length of the CDR3 is 14 residues. Trimming removed 8 bases from V and 2 bases from J, with 13 bases in between.

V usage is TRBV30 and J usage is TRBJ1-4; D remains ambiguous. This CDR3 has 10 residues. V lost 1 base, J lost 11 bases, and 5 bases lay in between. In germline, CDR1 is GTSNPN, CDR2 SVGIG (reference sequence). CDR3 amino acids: CAWSDDKLFF. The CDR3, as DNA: TGTGCCTGGAGTGACGACAAACTGTTTTTT.

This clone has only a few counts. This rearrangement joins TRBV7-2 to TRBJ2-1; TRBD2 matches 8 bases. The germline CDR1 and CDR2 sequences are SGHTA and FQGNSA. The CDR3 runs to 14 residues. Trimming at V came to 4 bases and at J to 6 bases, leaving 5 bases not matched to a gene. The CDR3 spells CASSWGLGANEQFF. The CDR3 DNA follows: TGTGCCAGCAGCTGGGGACTAGGGGCCAATGAGCAGTTCTTC.

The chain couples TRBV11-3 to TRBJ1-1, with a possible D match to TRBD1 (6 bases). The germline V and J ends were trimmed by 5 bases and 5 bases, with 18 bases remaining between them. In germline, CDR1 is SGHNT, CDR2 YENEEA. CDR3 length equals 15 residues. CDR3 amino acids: CASSPPGGGNTEAFF. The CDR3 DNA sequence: TGTGCCAGCAGCCCTCCCGGGGGCGGAAATACTGAAGCTTTCTTT.

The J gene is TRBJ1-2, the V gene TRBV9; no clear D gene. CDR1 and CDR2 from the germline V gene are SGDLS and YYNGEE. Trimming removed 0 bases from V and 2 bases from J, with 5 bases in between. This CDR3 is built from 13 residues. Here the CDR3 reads CASSVEWNYGYTF. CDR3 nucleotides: TGTGCCAGCAGCGTAGAATGGAACTATGGCTACACCTTC.

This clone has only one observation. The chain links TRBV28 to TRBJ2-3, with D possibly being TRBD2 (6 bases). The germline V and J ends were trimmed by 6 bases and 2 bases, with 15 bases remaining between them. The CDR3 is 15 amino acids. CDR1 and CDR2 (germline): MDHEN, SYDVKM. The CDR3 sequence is CASSLPGRNTDTQYF. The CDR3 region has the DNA TGTGCCAGCAGCTTACCCGGGAGAAACACAGATACGCAGTATTTT.

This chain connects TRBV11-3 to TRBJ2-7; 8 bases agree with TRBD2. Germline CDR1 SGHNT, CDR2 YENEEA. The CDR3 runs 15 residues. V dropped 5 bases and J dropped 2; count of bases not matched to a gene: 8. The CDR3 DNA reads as TGTGCCAGCAGCCCTACTAGCGGAGCTCCCTACGAGCAGTACTTC. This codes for CASSPTSGAPYEQYF.

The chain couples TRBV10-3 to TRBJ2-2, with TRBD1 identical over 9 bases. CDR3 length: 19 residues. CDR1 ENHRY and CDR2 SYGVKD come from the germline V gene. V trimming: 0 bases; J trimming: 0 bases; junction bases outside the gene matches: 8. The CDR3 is CAISESGQGPFANTGELFF. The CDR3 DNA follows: TGTGCCATCAGTGAGTCGGGACAGGGCCCGTTCGCGAACACCGGGGAGCTGTTTTTT.

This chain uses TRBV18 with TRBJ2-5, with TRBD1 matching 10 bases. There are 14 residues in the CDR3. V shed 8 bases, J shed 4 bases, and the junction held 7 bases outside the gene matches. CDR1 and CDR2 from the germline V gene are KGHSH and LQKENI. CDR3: CASRDRTGGETQYF. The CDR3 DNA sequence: TGTGCCAGCCGAGACAGGACAGGGGGAGAGACCCAGTACTTC.

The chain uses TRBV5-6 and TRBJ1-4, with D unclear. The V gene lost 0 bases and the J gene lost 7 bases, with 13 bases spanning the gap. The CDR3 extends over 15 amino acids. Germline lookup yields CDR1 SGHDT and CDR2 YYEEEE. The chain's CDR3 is CASSLGGVNGEKLFF. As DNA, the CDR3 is TGTGCCAGCAGCTTGGGTGGGGTCAACGGTGAAAAACTGTTTTTT. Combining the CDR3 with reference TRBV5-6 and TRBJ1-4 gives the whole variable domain DAGVTQSPTHLIKTRGQQVTLRCSPKSGHDTVSWYQQALGQGPQFIFQYYEEEERQRGNFPDRFSGHQFPNYSSELNVNALLLGDSALYLCASSLGGVNGEKLFFGSGTQLSVL.